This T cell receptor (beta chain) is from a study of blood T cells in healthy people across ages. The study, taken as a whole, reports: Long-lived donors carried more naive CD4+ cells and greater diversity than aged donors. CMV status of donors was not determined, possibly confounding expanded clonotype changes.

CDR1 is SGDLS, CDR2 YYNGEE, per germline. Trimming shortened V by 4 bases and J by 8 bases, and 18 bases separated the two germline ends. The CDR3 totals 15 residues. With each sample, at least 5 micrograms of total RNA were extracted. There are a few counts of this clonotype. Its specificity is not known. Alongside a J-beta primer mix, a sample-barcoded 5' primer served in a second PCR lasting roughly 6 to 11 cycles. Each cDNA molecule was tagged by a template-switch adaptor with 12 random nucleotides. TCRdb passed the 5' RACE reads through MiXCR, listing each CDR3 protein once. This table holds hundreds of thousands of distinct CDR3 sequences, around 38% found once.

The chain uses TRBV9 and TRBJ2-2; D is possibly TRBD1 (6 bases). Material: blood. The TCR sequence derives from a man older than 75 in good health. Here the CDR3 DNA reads TGTGCCAGCAGCTCCACAGGGTGGTCGGTGGGGGAGCTGTTTTTT. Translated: CASSSTGWSVGELFF. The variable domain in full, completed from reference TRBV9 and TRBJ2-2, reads DSGVTQTPKHLITATGQRVTLRCSPRSGDLSVYWYQQSLDQGLQFLIQYYNGEERAKGNILERFSAQQFPDLHSELNLSSLELGDSALYFCASSSTGWSVGELFFGEGSRLTVL.